This T cell receptor (beta chain) was recovered during a study of ipilimumab plus nivolumab after autologous stem cell transplantation. Study at large: Median doses per patient: a few ipilimumab, 7 to 9 nivolumab. The myeloma group: high-risk transplant-naive, or relapse within 3 years after first autologous transplant.

Patients got ipilimumab 1 mg/kg beginning 14 to 28 days post-transplant. Assay: immunoSEQ multiplex PCR; the TCRdb copy retains only in-frame clones and omits some. The sample holds about 40,000 clones; 92% are singletons and the top ten take more than 0.7%. This CDR3 has 17 amino acids. Between the trimmed V and J ends, which lost 5 bases and 4 bases, there was a span of 22 bases. Germline CDR1 SGHTA, CDR2 FQGNSA. The gene calls are TRBV7-2 and TRBJ2-3; TRBD2 is a possible D gene (6 bases). The clonotype originates from a male donor with multiple myeloma. Sample: PBMCs, taken in a trial of ipilimumab plus nivolumab as post-transplant consolidation. Written as DNA, the CDR3 is TGTGCCAGCAGCGTCAGACTAGAGACGAGGAGGGCAGATACGCAGTATTTT. Encoded protein: CASSVRLETRRADTQYF.